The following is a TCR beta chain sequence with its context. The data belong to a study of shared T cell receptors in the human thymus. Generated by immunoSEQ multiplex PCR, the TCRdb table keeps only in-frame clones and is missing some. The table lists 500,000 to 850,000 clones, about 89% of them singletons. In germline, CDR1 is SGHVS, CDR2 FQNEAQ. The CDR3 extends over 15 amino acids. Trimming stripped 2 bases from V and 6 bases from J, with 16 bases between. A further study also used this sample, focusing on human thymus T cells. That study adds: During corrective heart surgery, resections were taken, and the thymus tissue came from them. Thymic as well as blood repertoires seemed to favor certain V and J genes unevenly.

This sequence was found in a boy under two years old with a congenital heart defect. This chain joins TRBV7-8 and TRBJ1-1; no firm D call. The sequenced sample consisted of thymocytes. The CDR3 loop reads CASSLPGHWYAEAFF. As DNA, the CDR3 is TGTGCCAGCAGCTTACCAGGCCACTGGTACGCTGAAGCTTTCTTT.